Presented here are 6 T cell receptor beta chains from one specimen sequenced in a study of T-cell memory formation after mild COVID-19. MiXCR, run by TCRdb on the 5' RACE reads, gives a single entry per CDR3 protein. The data contain about 340,000 distinct CDR3 sequences, less than 20% of them singletons. Input material: PBMCs or a T cell subset sorted from them (not recorded which). The receptors here all came from a man aged 18 to 30 who had mild COVID-19 (a few samples of this study predate the infection). Cell type and time point are not known.

This clonotype appeared a few times. The rearrangement links TRBV7-9 to TRBJ2-4, with 8 bases aligning to TRBD1. CDR1 is SEHNR and CDR2 is FQNEAQ in the germline V gene (reference sequence). V dropped 5 bases and J dropped 3; count of bases not matched to a gene: 6. This CDR3 contains 15 residues. The CDR3 DNA reads as TGTGCCAGCAGCAGTAACAGGGGGAACAAAAACATTCAGTACTTC. This sequence encodes CASSSNRGNKNIQYF.

In DNA form, the CDR3 reads TGTGCCAGCAGCCCTATCGGACAGGGACCCGGGGAGCTGTTTTTT. Its translation: CASSPIGQGPGELFF. V usage is TRBV7-3 and J usage is TRBJ2-2, with 8 bases aligning to TRBD1. Germline CDR1 is SGHTA and CDR2 is FQGTGA. The CDR3 length is 15 residues. Trimming cost V 5 bases and J 6 bases; bases outside gene matches: 8.

This chain uses TRBV2 with TRBJ2-1; possibly TRBD1 for D (5 bases). Trimming took 0 bases from V and 6 from J, leaving 12 bases between them. Germline V CDR1 and CDR2: SNHLY, FYNNEI. The CDR3 contains 15 residues. The CDR3 region has the DNA TGTGCCAGCAGTGAAGCGGGGCAGAATCCCAATGAGCAGTTCTTC. This gives the protein CASSEAGQNPNEQFF.

The chain carries TRBV12-3 or TRBV12-4 and TRBJ2-1; 11 nucleotides line up with TRBD2. V dropped 5 bases and J dropped 8; count of bases not matched to a gene: 8. The CDR3 spans 15 residues. The CDR3, as DNA: TGTGCCAGCAGTCGTAGCGGGGGGGCCGGGTATGAGCAGTTCTTC. Its translation is CASSRSGGAGYEQFF.

Many counts were recorded for this clonotype. This chain joins TRBV29-1 and TRBJ2-7; a weak D match, TRBD2 (7 bases). The CDR3 consists of 13 residues. Germline values: CDR1 SQVTM, CDR2 ANQGSEA. Between the trimmed V and J ends, which lost 4 bases and 2 bases, there was a span of 12 bases. The CDR3 region has the DNA TGCAGCGTTGTGGGGGGGCATACCTACGAGCAGTACTTC. Amino acid sequence: CSVVGGHTYEQYF.

This clonotype was recorded a few times. The rearrangement uses TRBV6-1 and TRBJ2-7; TRBD1 matches 12 bases. This CDR3 spans 14 amino acids. With V trimmed by 5 bases and J by 6 bases, 5 bases remained unmatched. The germline gives CDR1 MNHNS, CDR2 SASEGT. The CDR3 protein is CASSPGQGAFEQYV. CDR3 sequence (DNA): TGTGCCAGCAGTCCGGGACAGGGGGCTTTCGAGCAGTACGTC.